Listed here are 32 T cell receptor beta chains from one sample, sequenced in a study of shared clonotypes between healthy human individuals (dated by TCRdb to 2020 to 2021). CD8 naive samples were obtained by positive selection for CCR7 among CD45RO-negative cells, yielding a CD45RA+CCR7+ population from which TemRA cells were excluded. Library generation was performed with the immunoSEQ multiplex PCR assay. Here the immuneACCESS table is served through TCRdb, limited to in-frame sequences with V and J called. Missing clones are a known gap in these copies; in checked studies unresolved V genes cover under half, and the rest lacks a known reason. A total of almost 700,000 clones appear in this sample, 92% of them only once. The top ten constitute 24% of the sample. The specimen sequenced was naive CD8+ T cells sorted from blood. The cell subset or site label here, explained by the study, means: CD45RA+CCR7+. These receptors were collected from a man aged 30-40 years in good health.

This clone was seen a single time. The chain links TRBV5-5 to TRBJ2-7; 14 bases align to TRBD2. Germline trimming cut 4 bases from V and 2 bases from J; bases unmatched to any gene: 5. CDR3 size: 16 residues. Germline V gene sequence: CDR1 SGHKS, CDR2 YYEKEE (reference sequence). The CDR3 is CASSMGLAGATYEQYF. CDR3 DNA: TGTGCCAGCAGCATGGGACTAGCGGGGGCCACCTACGAGCAGTACTTC.

The chain couples TRBV7-2 to TRBJ2-5, with D perhaps matching TRBD2 (7 bases). Germline V lookup: CDR1 SGHTA, CDR2 FQGNSA. Trimming pared 3 bases from V and 5 bases from J, leaving 16 bases between. The CDR3 is 15 amino acids. This CDR3 is CASSLGGRPRETQYF. CDR3 nucleotides: TGTGCCAGCAGCTTGGGGGGGCGACCACGGGAGACCCAGTACTTC.

Only one count was recorded for this clone. This rearrangement joins TRBV27 to TRBJ2-2, with 7 bases lining up with TRBD1. This CDR3 region has 15 residues. V lost 4 bases and J lost 4; bases outside the gene matches: 6. Per the germline V gene, CDR1 is MNHEY and CDR2 is SMNVEV (reference sequence). Written as DNA, the CDR3 is TGTGCCAGCAGTTGGTCTCCAGGGGGCACCGGGGAGCTGTTTTTT. This gives the protein CASSWSPGGTGELFF.

V usage is TRBV5-1 and J usage is TRBJ2-2; 10 nucleotides line up with TRBD2. The V gene end was trimmed by 4 bases and the J gene end by 0 bases; junction bases not matched to a gene: 12. There are 19 residues in the CDR3. CDR1 SGHRS and CDR2 YFSETQ come from the germline V gene. CDR3 coding DNA: TGCGCCAGCAGCCGAGCCTCCCTAGCGGGGGTCCCGAACACCGGGGAGCTGTTTTTT. Protein sequence: CASSRASLAGVPNTGELFF.

The chain links TRBV28 to TRBJ1-5; tentatively, D is TRBD1 (5 bases). Germline assignment: CDR1 MDHEN and CDR2 SYDVKM. V shed 5 bases and J shed 0 bases, with 11 bases lying between them. The CDR3 covers 15 residues. CDR3 in DNA: TGTGCCAGCAGTCGGGACGGCGATAGCAATCAGCCCCAGCATTTT. This codes for CASSRDGDSNQPQHF. The full variable domain, in which reference TRBV28 and TRBJ1-5 provide the parts outside the CDR3, is DVKVTQSSRYLVKRTGEKVFLECVQDMDHENMFWYRQDPGLGLRLIYFSYDVKMKEKGDIPEGYSVSREKKERFSLILESASTNQTSMYLCASSRDGDSNQPQHFGDGTRLSIL.

The chain employs TRBV13 and TRBJ2-3; 7 bases agree with TRBD1. V shed 5 bases and J 6 bases; nucleotides not matched to a gene: 5. Germline assignment: CDR1 PRHDT and CDR2 FYEKMQ (reference sequence). CDR3 length equals 13 residues. CDR3 sequence reads: CASSLRGPDTQYF. CDR3 nucleotide sequence: TGTGCCAGCAGCCTTAGGGGGCCCGATACGCAGTATTTT.

To note about this clone: Other nucleotide sequences from this sample produce the same CDR3. The chain recombines TRBV28 with TRBJ2-1, with no clear D. V lost 3 bases and J 5 bases, leaving 8 bases between the germline ends. The CDR3 runs to 13 residues. Germline V CDR1 and CDR2: MDHEN, SYDVKM. CDR3 in amino acids: CASSFRLDNEQFF. In nucleotides, the CDR3 is TGTGCCAGCAGTTTTAGATTGGACAATGAGCAGTTCTTC.

The chain has TRBV9 and TRBJ2-7, with D perhaps TRBD1 (6 bases). Germline-derived CDR1 and CDR2 are SGDLS and YYNGEE. V was trimmed by 4 bases and J by 0 bases, leaving 11 bases between them. The CDR3 extends over 14 amino acids. The CDR3 sequence: CASSQTGSSYEQYF. The CDR3, as DNA: TGTGCCAGCAGCCAGACAGGTAGCTCCTACGAGCAGTACTTC.

The chain employs TRBV15 and TRBJ1-4; TRBD1 aligns across 8 bases. With 8 bases clipped from V and 15 bases from J, the junction kept 14 bases outside the gene matches. CDR1 LNHNV and CDR2 YYDKDF come from the germline V gene (reference sequence). The CDR3 runs 13 residues. Here the CDR3 DNA reads TGTGCCACCGAAGACAGGGGCTCCTCACTATTGTTTTTT. Translation gives CATEDRGSSLLFF.

This clone was picked up one time. The CDR3 sequence is CASSTSGAVNEQFF. The DNA for the CDR3 is TGCGCCAGCAGCACCTCGGGGGCCGTCAATGAGCAGTTCTTC. V usage is TRBV5-1 and J usage is TRBJ2-1; D is perhaps TRBD1 or TRBD2 (6 bases each). V lost 4 bases and J lost 6, with 14 bases in between. This CDR3 has 14 amino acids. CDR1 is SGHRS and CDR2 is YFSETQ in the germline V gene.

Points on this clone: Additional DNA sequences in this sample encode the identical CDR3. The chain joins TRBV27 to TRBJ2-2; D unresolved. Trimming took 6 bases from V and 3 from J, leaving 5 bases between them. Germline V gene sequence: CDR1 MNHEY, CDR2 SMNVEV (reference sequence). The CDR3 extends over 12 amino acids. The CDR3 loop is CASRIYTGELFF. CDR3 nucleotide sequence: TGTGCCAGCAGGATATACACCGGGGAGCTGTTTTTT.

This chain connects TRBV5-1 to TRBJ2-7, with D possibly TRBD2 on 6 matching bases. CDR1 and CDR2 (germline): SGHRS, YFSETQ. Trimming stripped 0 bases from V and 6 bases from J, with 16 bases between. The CDR3 has 15 amino acids. The CDR3 nucleotides are TGCGCCAGCAGCTTGGCTGGGGGAGGACTTAGCGAGCAGTACTTC. Translating it yields CASSLAGGGLSEQYF.

Regarding this clone: Other DNA sequences within the sample encode an identical CDR3. This chain links TRBV10-3 with TRBJ2-3, with D unclear. Trimming cost V 0 bases and J 1 base, with 5 bases left between them. Germline CDR1 ENHRY, CDR2 SYGVKD. CDR3 size: 14 residues. The CDR3 DNA sequence: TGTGCCATCAGTGAGTCTGGAGGCACAGATACGCAGTATTTT. It is translated as CAISESGGTDTQYF.

The rearrangement joins TRBV6-1 to TRBJ2-3, with D perhaps TRBD2 (5 bases). This CDR3 region has 13 residues. The V gene's germline CDR1 is MNHNS and CDR2 SASEGT. V lost 3 bases, J lost 8 bases, and 12 bases lay in between. The chain's CDR3 is CASSESPGVTQYF. The CDR3 DNA reads TGTGCCAGCAGTGAGTCCCCCGGGGTTACGCAGTATTTT.

The chain combines TRBV29-1 with TRBJ2-6, with 11 bases matching TRBD2. V shed 7 bases, J shed 4 bases, and the junction held 9 bases outside the gene matches. The length of the CDR3 is 16 residues. Germline CDR1 reads SQVTM; CDR2 reads ANQGSEA. CDR3 nucleotide sequence: TGCAGCGCTTCTCTAGCGGGAGGTTCGGGGGCCAACGTCCTGACTTTC. Translating it yields CSASLAGGSGANVLTF.

This rearrangement joins TRBV2 to TRBJ1-2, with D possibly matching TRBD1 (5 bases). Trimming left V 4 bases short and J 3 bases short, with 9 bases between. The CDR3 sequence is 13 residues long. Per germline, CDR1 SNHLY and CDR2 FYNNEI. The CDR3 here is CASSVRGDYGYTF. In nucleotides, the CDR3 is TGTGCCAGCAGTGTTCGAGGGGACTATGGCTACACCTTC.

This clone was picked up a small number of times. The chain is built from TRBV19 and TRBJ1-5, with 8 nucleotides matching TRBD1. The V and J ends lost 4 bases and 5 bases, in that order; junction bases with no gene match: 7. Germline V CDR1 and CDR2: LNHDA, SQIVND (reference sequence). This CDR3 has 15 residues. The CDR3 protein is CASSKGQANYQPQHF. The CDR3 DNA reads as TGTGCCAGTAGTAAGGGACAGGCGAACTATCAGCCCCAGCATTTT.

The chain employs TRBV4-3 and TRBJ2-2; D gene unclear. Trimming took 0 bases from V and 4 from J, leaving 12 bases between them. The CDR3 contains 16 residues. Germline V gives CDR1 LGHNA, CDR2 YSLEER. DNA for the CDR3: TGCGCCAGCAGCCAAGATCGGCTAAAACTCACCGGGGAGCTGTTTTTT. Translated: CASSQDRLKLTGELFF.

The rearrangement joins TRBV2 to TRBJ2-1, with a weak D call TRBD2 (6 bases). The germline V and J ends were trimmed by 6 bases and 5 bases, with 8 bases remaining between them. CDR1 and CDR2 (germline): SNHLY, FYNNEI. The CDR3 loop spans 12 amino acids. This CDR3 is CASRGRHNEQFF. The CDR3 DNA sequence: TGTGCCAGCAGGGGGAGGCACAATGAGCAGTTCTTC.

This sequence joins TRBV2 and TRBJ2-7; no clear D. The CDR3 has 11 residues. CDR1 and CDR2 from the germline V gene are SNHLY and FYNNEI. The V end was cut by 4 bases, the J end by 7 bases, with 8 bases between. DNA of the CDR3: TGTGCCAGCAGTGTAGGCAGGGAGCAGTACTTC. Translating gives CASSVGREQYF.

This sequence joins TRBV29-1 and TRBJ2-1; D uncertain. This CDR3 contains 12 residues. V shed 8 bases and J shed 2 bases, with 10 bases lying between them. The germline gives CDR1 SQVTM, CDR2 ANQGSEA. The CDR3 DNA follows: TGCAGCCTCCCGATGGCCTACAATGAGCAGTTCTTC. It is translated as CSLPMAYNEQFF.

The chain joins TRBV10-3 to TRBJ2-1; D gene unclear. The V gene's germline CDR1 is ENHRY and CDR2 SYGVKD. V was clipped by 2 bases and J by 10 bases, with 6 bases between them. The CDR3 runs 11 residues. The CDR3 loop is CAISEAGEQFF. In DNA form, the CDR3 reads TGTGCCATCAGTGAGGCCGGGGAGCAGTTCTTC.

The chain uses TRBV6-6 and TRBJ2-1; 8 bases fit TRBD2. Germline CDR1 reads MNHNY; CDR2 reads SVGAGI (reference sequence). With V trimmed by 9 bases and J by 3 bases, 1 base remained unmatched. The CDR3 covers 12 residues. CDR3: CASSGNYNEQFF. CDR3 coding DNA: TGTGCCAGTAGCGGGAACTACAATGAGCAGTTCTTC.

J is TRBJ1-1 and V is TRBV4-1, with 7 bases that match TRBD1. J lost 10 bases, V lost 1 base, and 3 bases had no gene match. CDR1 MGHRA and CDR2 YSYEKL come from the germline V gene. There are 12 residues in the CDR3. The CDR3 DNA reads TGCGCCAGCAGCCAAGGGGGACAGTCAGCTTTCTTT. Amino acids: CASSQGGQSAFF.

The V gene is TRBV7-6, the J gene TRBJ1-5, with D tentatively TRBD1 (5 bases). This CDR3 region has 13 residues. The V end lost 5 bases, the J end lost 0 bases, and 5 bases lay between the germline ends. Germline V CDR1 and CDR2: SGHVS, FNYEAQ. Here the CDR3 reads CASSQGSNQPQHF. The CDR3, as DNA: TGTGCCAGCAGCCAGGGTAGCAATCAGCCCCAGCATTTT.

V and J are TRBV5-1 and TRBJ2-2; the D gene is possibly TRBD1 (7 bases). The CDR3 covers 17 residues. Looked up from germline, CDR1 is SGHRS and CDR2 is YFSETQ. V gave up 4 bases and J gave up 0 bases, with 16 bases separating them. The CDR3 DNA reads as TGCGCCAGCAGCCCCAGGGGGGTGTTCGCGAACACCGGGGAGCTGTTTTTT. The encoded protein is CASSPRGVFANTGELFF.

The chain links TRBV6-5 to TRBJ2-7, with 7 bases matching TRBD1. The germline gives CDR1 MNHEY, CDR2 SVGAGI. The V segment lost 2 bases and the J segment 2 bases; nucleotides outside the gene matches: 3. The CDR3 contains 14 residues. The CDR3, as DNA: TGTGCCAGCAGTTACGGGACAGTGCCCTACGAGCAGTACTTC. It translates to CASSYGTVPYEQYF.

This clone has only one observation. This chain uses TRBV9 with TRBJ2-3; D gene unclear. The CDR3 has 16 residues. Germline-derived CDR1 and CDR2 are SGDLS and YYNGEE. Deletions cut 3 bases from V and 5 bases from J, with 19 bases between. The CDR3 nucleotides are TGTGCCAGCAGCGAGAGATGGCAGAGAAATGGAGATACGCAGTATTTT. This sequence encodes CASSERWQRNGDTQYF.

V usage is TRBV29-1 and J usage is TRBJ2-7; 9 bases match TRBD1. Germline-derived CDR1 and CDR2 are SQVTM and ANQGSEA. CDR3 length: 14 residues. V shed 6 bases and J 6 bases; nucleotides not matched to a gene: 12. CDR3 region: CSVAQGAHRGEQYF. CDR3 bases: TGCAGCGTAGCACAGGGGGCGCATCGGGGCGAGCAGTACTTC.

The chain couples TRBV28 to TRBJ2-7; D perhaps matches TRBD2 (5 bases). Looked up from germline, CDR1 is MDHEN and CDR2 is SYDVKM. CDR3 size: 13 residues. With 7 bases removed from V and 1 base from J, the gap between germline ends came to 11 bases. The CDR3 DNA follows: TGTGCCAGCACTGGTAGCGAGTCCTACGAGCAGTACTTC. Protein: CASTGSESYEQYF.

This clone was seen a handful of times. The J gene is TRBJ2-1, the V gene TRBV4-2, with D possibly TRBD2 on 6 matching bases. The CDR3 is 16 amino acids. V was trimmed by 4 bases and J by 3 bases, leaving 16 bases between them. Germline V gene sequence: CDR1 LGHNA, CDR2 YNFKEQ. In nucleotides, the CDR3 is TGTGCCAGCAGCCCCCAAAAGGGCGGGGACTACAATGAGCAGTTCTTC. It specifies CASSPQKGGDYNEQFF.

V and J are TRBV30 and TRBJ2-4, with a possible D match to TRBD2 (6 bases). Germline CDR1 is GTSNPN and CDR2 is SVGIG (reference sequence). Trimming stripped 0 bases from V and 8 bases from J, with 8 bases between. CDR3 length: 12 residues. Written as DNA, the CDR3 is TGTGCCTGGAGTGTAACGGGGGACATTCAGTACTTC. This sequence encodes CAWSVTGDIQYF.